This T cell receptor (beta chain) appears in the sequencing data of a study of blood T cell repertoires in COVID-19 (dated by TCRdb to the early 2020s). Looking at the study overall: Collaborator samples came from the United States, Italy and Spain and covered acute and convalescent phases of COVID-19. The prospective study material was composed of cDNA or gDNA derived from T cells, B-cell-depleted T cells, or PBMCs. The dataset comprised deeply sampled blood TCRbeta repertoires from subjects exposed to, actively infected with, or recovered from COVID-19. The repertoires were made available in a free public database intended to serve as a resource for research on the immune response to SARS-CoV-2. The samples were drawn from two sources: the first 160 participants of the ongoing ImmuneRACE study, and over 1,000 subjects contributed by 6 global collaborators. Nearly every sample came with metadata listing a de-identified subject ID, COVID-19 status, age in years and sex. Where available, HLA class I and class II types were taken from metadata supplied by the sample provider and were not determined by assay-based typing.

What the authors observed across the whole study: The quantity of clinical and demographic metadata differed by source and by participant and was supplied without curation.

Unmatched junction bases come to 4, with V trimmed by 0 bases and J by 2 bases. Per the germline V gene (reference sequence), LGHDT is the CDR1 and YNNKEL is the CDR2. The CDR3 covers 15 residues, taking in both the cysteine and the phenylalanine. Of all the DNA, just the CDR3 is kept, 45 bases in frame from base 1. TCRbeta CDR3 regions were amplified from genomic DNA by means of the immunoSEQ Assay, a bias-controlled multiplex PCR. Turning to the authors' computational methods: Within the assay, amplification of reference gene primers was used to estimate how many nucleated cells each sample contained. Sequence reads were collapsed and filtered to measure the absolute abundance of every unique TCRbeta CDR3 rearrangement. For each sample, productive Simpson clonality was calculated as the square root of Simpson's diversity index over productive rearrangements. TCRdb retrieved this table from immuneACCESS and kept in-frame rearrangements only. Not all clones are present; in checked studies, unresolved V genes account for under half, and no reason is known for the remainder. V, J and clone size reflect that table, while D and trimming were determined from the DNA. The sample includes roughly 86,000 clones, with about nine tenths observed a single time. About 1.9% of the sample rests with the top ten.

This clone was seen more than once but under ten times. No cognate antigen has been identified for it. Base quality data are lacking; no much larger clone is found one base away. Collaborating institutions collected whole blood in K2EDTA tubes following their own protocols. For TCRbeta analysis, collaborator samples were shipped as frozen whole blood, as isolated PBMCs, or as DNA extracted from either sample type. The TCR was taken from a woman aged 50 to 60 in a cohort sampled during active COVID-19. Sequenced sample: peripheral blood. The chain joins TRBV3-1 (or the pseudogene TRBV3-2) to TRBJ2-7, and TRBD1 aligns with 7 junction nucleotides. The CDR3 has the sequence CASSQEQGIAYEQYF. The nucleotide sequence reads as follows: TGTGCCAGCAGCCAAGAACAGGGGATCGCCTACGAGCAGTACTTC.